A single sample is the source of the 27 T cell receptor beta chains below, sequenced in a study of low-dose radiotherapy and immunotherapy resistance in tumors. As for time point: before trial treatment. Covering alpha and beta chains, TRAV- and TRBV-specific primers were used for the first-strand cDNA. TCRs were put through roughly 19 PCR cycles of amplification with Phusion. A constant-region primer and the V-primer adapter served as the primer pair. One entry per CDR3 protein, called by TCRdb with MiXCR from the reads. The sample lists about 82,000 distinct CDR3 sequences; under 20% were seen once. The material sequenced was PBMCs, taken before treatment. These receptors were collected from a male donor with prostate cancer.

On this clonotype itself: One base separates it from a far larger clone, so it is likely a read error. The V and J genes are TRBV13 and TRBJ2-7; 7 bases align to TRBD1. CDR1 and CDR2 (germline): PRHDT, FYEKMQ (reference sequence). V shed 6 bases, J shed 7 bases, and the junction held 9 bases outside the gene matches. CDR3 length equals 13 residues. CDR3 coding DNA: TGTGCCAGCAGTGAACAGGGGTACAATGAGCAGTACTTC. Amino acid sequence: CASSEQGYNEQYF.

This clonotype was counted at least ten times. The chain joins TRBV7-9 to TRBJ2-7; possible D gene TRBD1, 6 bases. The CDR3 spans 15 residues. CDR1 and CDR2 from the germline V gene are SEHNR and FQNEAQ (reference sequence). The ends were cut back, 1 base at V and 1 base at J, with 11 bases in the middle. CDR3 in amino acids: CASSLGAGVSYEQYF. The CDR3 nucleotides are TGTGCCAGCAGCTTAGGGGCAGGGGTATCCTACGAGCAGTACTTC.

At least ten counts were recorded for this clonotype. The rearrangement uses TRBV6-1 and TRBJ1-1; D gene ambiguous. This CDR3 is 16 amino acids long. Germline lookup yields CDR1 MNHNS and CDR2 SASEGT. Trimming stripped 2 bases from V and 1 base from J, with 14 bases between. CDR3 region: CASSEWEGKPNTEAFF. In DNA, the CDR3 is TGTGCCAGCAGTGAATGGGAGGGAAAACCGAACACTGAAGCTTTCTTT.

This clonotype was picked up many times. The rearrangement uses TRBV20-1 and TRBJ2-1; 7 bases map to TRBD2. This CDR3 spans 13 amino acids. Germline CDR1 reads DFQATT; CDR2 reads SNEGSKA (reference sequence). The junction had 9 bases not matched to a gene; V was cut back by 4 bases and J by 9 bases. The CDR3 protein is CSATQYSGFEQFF. The CDR3 DNA follows: TGCAGTGCTACACAATATAGCGGGTTTGAGCAGTTCTTC.

This clonotype appeared many times. The chain carries TRBV5-1 and TRBJ1-2; D is possibly TRBD1 (5 bases). This CDR3 contains 13 residues. CDR1 and CDR2 from the germline V gene are SGHRS and YFSETQ. Trimming took off 0 bases at V and 8 bases at J, with 11 bases between the two ends. For the CDR3, the DNA is TGCGCCAGCAGCTTGGACGGGGCCGGCGGCTACACCTTC. Encoded protein: CASSLDGAGGYTF. Filled out from reference TRBV5-1 and TRBJ1-2, the complete variable domain reads KAGVTQTPRYLIKTRGQQVTLSCSPISGHRSVSWYQQTPGQGLQFLFEYFSETQRNKGNFPGRFSGRQFSNSRSEMNVSTLELGDSALYLCASSLDGAGGYTFGSGTRLTVV.

In its sample, this clonotype was seen many times. A read error may account for a junction end that differs from germline. CDR3 region: CASSPRTYLAF. CDR3 DNA sequence: TGTGCCAGCAGCCCCCGGACGTATTTGGCCTTC. This chain uses TRBV7-2 with TRBJ1-2; D is ambiguous. This CDR3 comprises 11 residues. Germline V CDR1 and CDR2: SGHTA, FQGNSA. The full variable domain, completed using reference TRBV7-2 and TRBJ1-2, is GAGVSQSPSNKVTEKGKDVELRCDPISGHTALYWYRQSLGQGLEFLIYFQGNSAPDKSGLPSDRFSAERTGGSVSTLTIQRTQQEDSAVYLCASSPRTYLAFGSGTRLTVV.

Note on this clonotype: A far larger clone is a single base away, which makes a read error likely. V gene TRBV7-2 combines with J gene TRBJ2-6; D is perhaps TRBD2 (7 bases). V lost 6 bases and J 1 base, leaving 13 bases between the germline ends. Germline V gives CDR1 SGHTA, CDR2 FQGNSA. The CDR3 is 16 amino acids. The CDR3 DNA is TGTGCCAGCAGACAAGGGGGGGGATCTGGGGCCAACGTCCTGACTTTC. Translation: CASRQGGGSGANVLTF.

This clonotype was counted at least ten times. The chain couples TRBV7-2 to TRBJ2-3, with TRBD2 matching 7 bases. CDR1 is SGHTA, CDR2 FQGNSA, per germline. The CDR3 loop spans 16 amino acids. Trimming at V came to 5 bases and at J to 0 bases, leaving 8 bases not matched to a gene. CDR3 residues: CASSPRVAGSTDTQYF. The CDR3 nucleotides are TGTGCCAGCAGCCCCAGAGTAGCGGGTAGCACAGATACGCAGTATTTT.

The J gene is TRBJ2-3, the V gene TRBV4-1, with no clear D. This CDR3 comprises 15 residues. Germline V CDR1 and CDR2: MGHRA, YSYEKL. Between the trimmed V and J ends, which lost 5 bases and 3 bases, there was a span of 15 bases. CDR3 nucleotide sequence: TGCGCCAGCAGCTTAAACACTTTGGGTACAGATACGCAGTATTTT. Translated: CASSLNTLGTDTQYF.

This clonotype was picked up many times. This chain connects TRBV4-1 to TRBJ2-1; 7 bases match TRBD1. CDR3 length: 17 residues. J lost 0 bases, V lost 4 bases, and 9 bases had no gene match. CDR1 and CDR2 (germline): MGHRA, YSYEKL. CDR3: CASSPWGQSSSYNEQFF. The CDR3, as DNA: TGCGCCAGCAGCCCCTGGGGACAGTCCAGCTCCTACAATGAGCAGTTCTTC.

About this clonotype: A far larger clone is just one base off, so this is likely a read error. V and J are TRBV7-2 and TRBJ2-7; D not resolved. The tail of the sequence fits TRBJ2-1 better, so the J call may be wrong. The CDR3 is made up of 14 amino acids. Germline V gene data show CDR1 as SGHTA and CDR2 as FQGNSA. CDR3 protein: CASSFQPNYNEQFF. CDR3 coding DNA: TGTGCCAGCAGCTTCCAGCCTAACTACAATGAGCAGTTCTTC.

In this sample, this clonotype turned up a few times. V and J are TRBV25-1 and TRBJ2-1, with 10 bases that match TRBD2. The CDR3 is 17 residues long. Germline CDR1 MGHDK, CDR2 SYGVNS. Unmatched junction bases numbered 10, after V lost 3 bases and J lost 5 bases. DNA for the CDR3: TGTGCCAGCAGTGAGGGTATTACTAGCGGGGCTAACAATGAGCAGTTCTTC. Translating it yields CASSEGITSGANNEQFF.

Ten or more counts support this clonotype. The rearrangement joins TRBV4-1 to TRBJ2-7, with unresolved D. The CDR3 is made up of 14 amino acids. Trimming stripped 1 base from V and 2 bases from J, with 9 bases between. CDR1 MGHRA and CDR2 YSYEKL come from the germline V gene. Written as DNA, the CDR3 is TGCGCCAGCAGCCAAGGCAGGCAAGCCTACGAGCAGTACTTC. Protein product: CASSQGRQAYEQYF.

This clonotype came up many times. The CDR3 DNA sequence: TGTGCCAGCAGTCCCGGGACAGGGCTCAAGTCCGAGCAGTACTTC. It is translated as CASSPGTGLKSEQYF. The chain combines TRBV6-2 or TRBV6-3 with TRBJ2-7, with 9 positions matching TRBD1. This CDR3 spans 15 amino acids. Germline V gene lookup returns CDR1 MNHEY and CDR2 SVGEGT. V lost 5 bases to trimming and J lost 6 bases; unmatched junction nucleotides: 11.

The genes are TRBV6-6 and TRBJ2-7; 16 nucleotides line up with TRBD2. The V and J ends lost 5 bases and 6 bases, in that order; junction bases with no gene match: 10. Per the germline V gene, CDR1 is MNHNY and CDR2 is SVGAGI (reference sequence). This CDR3 region has 17 residues. The CDR3 sequence is CASSPGLAGGPQGEQYF. The CDR3 nucleotides read TGTGCCAGCAGTCCGGGACTAGCGGGAGGGCCCCAAGGCGAGCAGTACTTC.

This clonotype showed up many times. The V call is TRBV20-1, the J call TRBJ1-2, with D unclear. Between the trimmed V and J ends, which lost 3 bases and 8 bases, there was a span of 10 bases. The CDR3 loop spans 11 amino acids. The germline V gene has CDR1 DFQATT and CDR2 SNEGSKA (reference sequence). The CDR3: CSASAYAGYTF. DNA for the CDR3: TGCAGTGCTAGCGCGTATGCAGGCTACACCTTC.

As for this clonotype: A far larger clone is one nucleotide away, so this likely arose from a read error. The genes are TRBV5-3 and TRBJ2-1; 9 positions agree with TRBD1. TRBV5-3 qualifies as an ORF whose function is uncertain. The CDR3 runs to 16 residues. J gave up 7 bases and V 8 bases, and 16 bases lay outside the gene matches. DNA for the CDR3: TGTGCCAGCAGCGACCTTACAGAGACAGGGGGGAATGAGCAGTTCTTC. Translating it yields CASSDLTETGGNEQFF.

This clonotype came up many times. The J gene is TRBJ2-2, the V gene TRBV10-3; TRBD1 matches 7 bases. V shed 11 bases, J shed 1 base, and the junction held 10 bases outside the gene matches. The CDR3 is 15 amino acids. Germline lookup yields CDR1 ENHRY and CDR2 SYGVKD. CDR3 amino acids: CAADQGQQNTGELFF. CDR3 sequence (DNA): TGTGCCGCGGACCAGGGACAGCAGAACACCGGGGAGCTGTTTTTT.

This clonotype was observed many times. This rearrangement joins TRBV29-1 to TRBJ2-7; D may be TRBD1 (5 bases). Trimming left V 1 base short and J 1 base short, with 8 bases between. This CDR3 contains 13 residues. Germline V gene data show CDR1 as SQVTM and CDR2 as ANQGSEA. Here the CDR3 reads CSVEGTQSYEQYF. The CDR3 coding sequence is TGCAGCGTTGAAGGGACACAGTCCTACGAGCAGTACTTC.

This clonotype has ten or more counts. Written as DNA, the CDR3 is TGCAGTGCTCTCTCAATCAGAGATACGCAGTATTTT. Protein sequence: CSALSIRDTQYF. The rearrangement uses TRBV20-1 and TRBJ2-3; D is ambiguous. The CDR3 consists of 12 residues. V lost 5 bases and J 5 bases, leaving 11 bases between the germline ends. Germline assignment: CDR1 DFQATT and CDR2 SNEGSKA (reference sequence).

This clonotype has ten or more counts. The chain joins TRBV6-6 to TRBJ2-1, with D hard to call. CDR3 size: 12 residues. Trimming removed 4 bases at V and 6 bases at J, with 7 bases between. Germline-derived CDR1 and CDR2 are MNHNY and SVGAGI (reference sequence). The CDR3 DNA follows: TGTGCCAGCAGTTCCCCCCCCAATGAGCAGTTCTTC. Translated, it gives CASSSPPNEQFF.

The table lists this clonotype with many counts. CDR3 nucleotide sequence: TGTGCCAGCAGTTGGTCCGGGACAGGGGATCAGGAGCAGTTCTTC. This codes for CASSWSGTGDQEQFF. The chain uses TRBV6-5 and TRBJ2-1; 10 positions match TRBD1. The CDR3 sequence is 15 residues long. Germline V gene data show CDR1 as MNHEY and CDR2 as SVGAGI. The trim removed 4 bases at V and 10 bases at J, leaving 10 bases unmatched.

The gene calls are TRBV7-2 and TRBJ2-2, with D maybe TRBD1 (6 bases). The CDR3 is 15 amino acids. Germline loops: CDR1 SGHTA, CDR2 FQGNSA. V lost 1 base, J lost 6 bases, and 12 bases lay in between. CDR3 DNA: TGTGCCAGCAGCTTAGTACAGGGAAAGGCCGGGGAGCTGTTTTTT. Its translation is CASSLVQGKAGELFF.

This clonotype has a count of ten or more. This sequence joins TRBV30 and TRBJ2-5, with a possible D match to TRBD1 (5 bases). The CDR3 has 14 residues. Trimming removed 0 bases from V and 2 bases from J, with 10 bases in between. CDR1 and CDR2 (germline): GTSNPN, SVGIG (reference sequence). The CDR3 sequence: CAWSVWQGQETQYF. The CDR3 DNA follows: TGTGCCTGGAGTGTTTGGCAGGGACAAGAGACCCAGTACTTC. Full variable domain (outside the CDR3, taken from reference TRBV30 and TRBJ2-5): SQTIHQWPATLVQPVGSPLSLECTVEGTSNPNLYWYRQAAGRGLQLLFYSVGIGQISSEVPQNLSASRPQDRQFILSSKKLLLSDSGFYLCAWSVWQGQETQYFGPGTRLLVL.

As regards this clonotype: A far more abundant clone sits one base away, making this likely a read error. J is TRBJ2-6 and V is TRBV7-2; D gene unclear. Germline CDR1 and CDR2: SGHTA and FQGNSA. CDR3 length equals 15 residues. V lost 5 bases to trimming and J lost 0 bases, with 8 bases between them. CDR3 amino acids: CASSTPPSGANVLTF. In nucleotides, the CDR3 is TGTGCCAGCAGCACCCCTCCCTCTGGGGCCAACGTCCTGACTTTC.

The table lists this clonotype with many counts. The chain recombines TRBV3-1 with TRBJ2-3; TRBD1 is a possible D gene (5 bases). The CDR3 extends over 15 amino acids. Germline CDR1 and CDR2: LGHDT and YNNKEL (reference sequence). V was clipped by 5 bases and J by 0 bases, with 12 bases between them. The CDR3 DNA is TGTGCCAGCAGCTTACAACAGGCTAGCACAGATACGCAGTATTTT. Protein product: CASSLQQASTDTQYF.

This clonotype has at least ten counts. The chain employs TRBV5-1 and TRBJ1-4; D not certain. Trimming removed 5 bases from V and 4 bases from J, with 15 bases in between. Germline lookup yields CDR1 SGHRS and CDR2 YFSETQ. The CDR3 runs 15 residues. This chain's CDR3 is CASRAVEKNNEKLFF. The CDR3 nucleotides read TGCGCCAGCAGAGCTGTGGAGAAGAATAATGAAAAACTGTTTTTT.